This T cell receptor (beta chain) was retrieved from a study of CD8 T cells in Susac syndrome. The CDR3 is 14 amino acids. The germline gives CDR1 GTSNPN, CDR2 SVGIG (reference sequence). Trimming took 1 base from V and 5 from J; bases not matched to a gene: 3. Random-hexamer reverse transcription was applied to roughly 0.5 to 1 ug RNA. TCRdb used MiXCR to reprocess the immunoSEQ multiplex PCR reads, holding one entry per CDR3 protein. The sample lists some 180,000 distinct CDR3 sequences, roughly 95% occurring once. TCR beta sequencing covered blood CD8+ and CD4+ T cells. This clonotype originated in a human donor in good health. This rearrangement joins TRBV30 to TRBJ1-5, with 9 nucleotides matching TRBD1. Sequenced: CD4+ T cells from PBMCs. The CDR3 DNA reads TGTGCCTGGAGTGAGTGGACAGGGGATCAGCCCCAGCATTTT. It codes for CAWSEWTGDQPQHF. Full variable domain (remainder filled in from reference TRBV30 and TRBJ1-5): SQTIHQWPATLVQPVGSPLSLECTVEGTSNPNLYWYRQAAGRGLQLLFYSVGIGQISSEVPQNLSASRPQDRQFILSSKKLLLSDSGFYLCAWSEWTGDQPQHFGDGTRLSIL.